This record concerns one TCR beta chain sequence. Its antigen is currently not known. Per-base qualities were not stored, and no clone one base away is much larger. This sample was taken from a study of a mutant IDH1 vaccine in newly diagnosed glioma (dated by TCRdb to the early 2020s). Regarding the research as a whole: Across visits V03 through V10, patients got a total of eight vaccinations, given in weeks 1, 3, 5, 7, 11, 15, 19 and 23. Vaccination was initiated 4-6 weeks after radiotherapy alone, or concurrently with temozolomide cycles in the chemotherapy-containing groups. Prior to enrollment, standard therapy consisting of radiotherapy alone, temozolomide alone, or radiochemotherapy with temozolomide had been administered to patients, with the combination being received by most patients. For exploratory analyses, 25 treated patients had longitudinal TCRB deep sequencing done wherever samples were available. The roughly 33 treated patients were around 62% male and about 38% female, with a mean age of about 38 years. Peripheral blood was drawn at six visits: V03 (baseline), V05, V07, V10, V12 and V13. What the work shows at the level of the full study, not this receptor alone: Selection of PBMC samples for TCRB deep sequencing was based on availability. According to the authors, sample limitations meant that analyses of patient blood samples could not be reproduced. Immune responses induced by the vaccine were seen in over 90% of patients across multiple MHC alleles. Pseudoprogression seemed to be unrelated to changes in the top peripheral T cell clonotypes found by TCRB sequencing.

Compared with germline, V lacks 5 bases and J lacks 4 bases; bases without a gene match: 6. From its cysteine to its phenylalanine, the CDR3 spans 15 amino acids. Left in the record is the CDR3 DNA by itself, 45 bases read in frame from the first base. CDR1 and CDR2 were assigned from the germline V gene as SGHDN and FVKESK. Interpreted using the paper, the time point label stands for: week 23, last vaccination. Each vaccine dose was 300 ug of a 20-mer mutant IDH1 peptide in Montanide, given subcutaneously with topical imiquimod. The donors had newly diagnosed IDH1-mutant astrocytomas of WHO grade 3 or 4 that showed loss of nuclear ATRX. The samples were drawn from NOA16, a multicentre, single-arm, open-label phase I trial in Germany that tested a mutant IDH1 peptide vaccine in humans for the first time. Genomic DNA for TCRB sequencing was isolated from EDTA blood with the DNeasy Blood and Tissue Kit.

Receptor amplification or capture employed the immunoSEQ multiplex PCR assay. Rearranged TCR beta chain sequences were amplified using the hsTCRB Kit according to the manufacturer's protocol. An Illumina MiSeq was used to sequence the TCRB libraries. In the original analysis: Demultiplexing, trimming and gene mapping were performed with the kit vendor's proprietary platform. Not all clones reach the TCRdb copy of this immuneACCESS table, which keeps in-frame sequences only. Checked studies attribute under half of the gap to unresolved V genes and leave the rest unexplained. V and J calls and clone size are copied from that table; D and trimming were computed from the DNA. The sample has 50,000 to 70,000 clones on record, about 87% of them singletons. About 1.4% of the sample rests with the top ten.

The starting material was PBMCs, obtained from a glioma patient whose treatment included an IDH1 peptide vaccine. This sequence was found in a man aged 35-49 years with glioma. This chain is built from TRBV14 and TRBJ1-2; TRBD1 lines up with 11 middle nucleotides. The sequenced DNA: TGTGCCAGCAGCTACCCCGGGACAGGGGGCTATGGCTACACCTTC. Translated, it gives CASSYPGTGGYGYTF.